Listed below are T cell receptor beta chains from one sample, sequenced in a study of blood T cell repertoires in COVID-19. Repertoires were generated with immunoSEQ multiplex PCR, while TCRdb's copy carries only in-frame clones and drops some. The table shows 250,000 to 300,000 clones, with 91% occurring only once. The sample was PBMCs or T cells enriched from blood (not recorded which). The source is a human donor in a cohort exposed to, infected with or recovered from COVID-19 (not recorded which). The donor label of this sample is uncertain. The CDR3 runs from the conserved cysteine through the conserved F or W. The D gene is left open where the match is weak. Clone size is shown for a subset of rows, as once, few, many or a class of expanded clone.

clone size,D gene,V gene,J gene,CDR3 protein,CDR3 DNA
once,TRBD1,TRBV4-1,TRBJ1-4,CASSRDSGTNEKLFF,TGCGCCAGCAGCCGGGACAGTGGAACTAATGAAAAACTGTTTTTT
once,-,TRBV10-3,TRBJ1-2,CAISPEGGRGYTF,TGTGCCATCAGTCCCGAGGGGGGGCGAGGCTACACCTTC
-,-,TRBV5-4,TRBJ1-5,CASSYSPFSNQPQHF,TGTGCCAGCAGCTACAGTCCCTTTAGCAATCAGCCCCAGCATTTT
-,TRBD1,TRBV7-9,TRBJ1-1,CASSGQGNTEAFF,TGTGCCAGCAGCGGACAGGGGAACACTGAAGCTTTCTTT
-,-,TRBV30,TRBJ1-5,CASTSGLLSSAQHF,TGTGCCAGCACATCAGGCCTCCTCAGTTCGGCCCAGCATTTT
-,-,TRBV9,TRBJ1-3,CASSVGGLPSGNTIYF,TGTGCCAGCAGCGTAGGGGGACTGCCTTCTGGAAACACCATATATTTT
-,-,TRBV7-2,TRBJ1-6,CASSFGRGNSPLHF,TGTGCCAGCAGCTTCGGCAGGGGTAATTCACCCCTCCACTTT
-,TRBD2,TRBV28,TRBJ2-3,CASSLTERGLRADTQYF,TGTGCCAGCAGTTTAACCGAGCGGGGGCTTAGGGCAGATACGCAGTATTTT
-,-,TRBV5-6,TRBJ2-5,CASSAETGQETQYF,TGTGCCAGCAGCGCTGAGACAGGACAAGAGACCCAGTACTTC
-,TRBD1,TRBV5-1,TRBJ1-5,CASSLAQGENQPQHF,TGCGCCAGCAGCTTGGCGCAGGGGGAAAATCAGCCCCAGCATTTT
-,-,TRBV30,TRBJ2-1,CAWSTLDRNSYNEQFF,TGTGCCTGGAGTACTCTGGACAGAAACTCCTACAATGAGCAGTTCTTC
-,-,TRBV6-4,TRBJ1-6,CASSDEGEPLHF,TGTGCCAGCAGTGACGAGGGGGAACCCCTCCACTTT
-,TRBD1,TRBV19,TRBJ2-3,CASGPGQGQDTQYF,TGTGCCAGCGGCCCGGGACAGGGTCAAGATACGCAGTATTTT